This T cell receptor beta chain was profiled in a study of blood T cells in healthy people across ages. There are a few counts of this clonotype. The junction departs from the called germline gene at one end, perhaps through a read error. It was with a sample-barcoded 5' primer and a J-beta primer mix that a second PCR of about 7 to 12 cycles was run. MiXCR, applied by TCRdb to the 5' RACE reads, yields one record per CDR3 protein. The sample has around 1.5 million distinct CDR3 sequences, roughly 40% seen once. The specimen sequenced was blood. This TCR came from a woman aged 18 to 35 in good health.

The CDR3 sequence: CASNLGVSNQPQHF. Written as DNA, the CDR3 is TGTGCCAGCAATTTAGGGGTTTCCAATCAGCCCCAGCATTTT. The V and J genes are TRBV28 and TRBJ1-5; possible D gene TRBD1, 5 bases. CDR3 length: 14 amino acids. Germline values: CDR1 MDHEN, CDR2 SYDVKM.